Following are 27 T cell receptor beta chains from one sample sequenced in a study of CD8 T cells in Susac syndrome. Reverse transcription used about 0.5 to 1 ug RNA and random hexamers. TCRdb fed the immunoSEQ multiplex PCR reads into MiXCR, producing one record per CDR3 protein. The sample records some 130,000 distinct CDR3 sequences, about 90% being singletons. The specimen sequenced was CD8+ T cells from PBMCs. These receptors all stem from a human donor with multiple sclerosis.

The chain combines TRBV20-1 with TRBJ1-2; D ambiguous. The germline gives CDR1 DFQATT, CDR2 SNEGSKA (reference sequence). V lost 0 bases and J 4 bases, leaving 15 bases between the germline ends. The CDR3 length is 15 residues. In DNA, the CDR3 is TGCAGTGCTAGAGAGGGGAGGGTACCTTTCTATGGCTACACCTTC. The encoded protein is CSAREGRVPFYGYTF.

The chain employs TRBV5-1 and TRBJ2-7; 9 bases are shared with TRBD2. Germline CDR1 reads SGHRS; CDR2 reads YFSETQ. The CDR3 is made up of 15 amino acids. J lost 4 bases, V lost 5 bases, and 10 bases had no gene match. The DNA of the CDR3 is TGCGCCAGCAGGGACCAGCGGGAGGATTCTTACGAGCAGTACTTC. Translating gives CASRDQREDSYEQYF.

The rearrangement links TRBV30 to TRBJ1-4; tentative D call: TRBD1 (5 bases). Trimming left V 2 bases short and J 8 bases short, with 9 bases between. The CDR3 consists of 12 residues. Per germline, CDR1 GTSNPN and CDR2 SVGIG (reference sequence). The CDR3 is CAWSYGGEKLFF. CDR3 nucleotides: TGTGCCTGGAGTTACGGGGGGGAAAAACTGTTTTTT.

V is TRBV19 and J is TRBJ1-1; no clear D gene. This CDR3 has 12 residues. The V gene lost 5 bases and the J gene lost 11 bases, with 15 bases spanning the gap. From germline, CDR1 is LNHDA and CDR2 SQIVND (reference sequence). CDR3: CASSPSGLGAFF. CDR3 in DNA: TGTGCCAGTAGTCCAAGCGGGCTGGGTGCTTTCTTT.

This chain uses TRBV4-3 with TRBJ1-1; 9 nucleotides agree with TRBD1. The CDR3 loop spans 19 amino acids. V trimming: 4 bases; J trimming: 1 base; junction bases outside the gene matches: 16. Germline-derived CDR1 and CDR2 are LGHNA and YSLEER. Written as DNA, the CDR3 is TGCGCCAGCAGCCCCAATAGGGACAGGGCCTACCCAAGGAACACTGAAGCTTTCTTT. It codes for CASSPNRDRAYPRNTEAFF.

CDR3 sequence reads: CASIGNTGELFF. The CDR3 DNA reads as TGTGCCAGCATAGGGAACACCGGGGAGCTGTTTTTT. The rearrangement uses TRBV5-4 and TRBJ2-2; no firm D call. Per germline, CDR1 SGHNT and CDR2 YYREEE (reference sequence). Trimming pared 6 bases from V and 1 base from J, leaving 4 bases between. The CDR3 is 12 residues long. The whole variable domain, filled in from reference TRBV5-4 and TRBJ2-2, reads ETGVTQSPTHLIKTRGQQVTLRCSSQSGHNTVSWYQQALGQGPQFIFQYYREEENGRGNFPPRFSGLQFPNYSSELNVNALELDDSALYLCASIGNTGELFFGEGSRLTVL.

V and J are TRBV29-1 and TRBJ2-7; D is undetermined. V lost 1 base, J lost 0 bases, and 7 bases lay in between. Germline loops: CDR1 SQVTM, CDR2 ANQGSEA. The CDR3 has 13 amino acids. CDR3: CSVEVADSYEQYF. CDR3 bases: TGCAGCGTTGAAGTAGCAGACTCCTACGAGCAGTACTTC.

The chain uses TRBV7-2 and TRBJ2-7, with D perhaps matching TRBD2 (5 bases). Trimming took 5 bases from V and 7 from J, leaving 18 bases between them. The V gene's germline CDR1 is SGHTA and CDR2 FQGNSA. The CDR3 runs to 14 residues. In nucleotides, the CDR3 is TGTGCCAGCAGCGGCGGGCTGAAGCCCATGGAGCAGTACTTC. It encodes CASSGGLKPMEQYF. The full variable domain, completed using reference TRBV7-2 and TRBJ2-7, is GAGVSQSPSNKVTEKGKDVELRCDPISGHTALYWYRQSLGQGLEFLIYFQGNSAPDKSGLPSDRFSAERTGGSVSTLTIQRTQQEDSAVYLCASSGGLKPMEQYFGPGTRLTVT.

The rearrangement links TRBV5-1 to TRBJ1-1; D unclear. V lost 4 bases and J 3 bases, leaving 13 bases between the germline ends. The CDR3 is made up of 14 amino acids. CDR1 is SGHRS and CDR2 is YFSETQ in the germline V gene. The DNA of the CDR3 is TGCGCCAGCAGCCTCCGGAACAGATACACTGAAGCTTTCTTT. Encoded protein: CASSLRNRYTEAFF.

The chain links TRBV7-9 to TRBJ2-7, with D perhaps assigned TRBD1 or TRBD2 (5 bases each). The CDR3 loop spans 12 amino acids. CDR1 SEHNR and CDR2 FQNEAQ come from the germline V gene (reference sequence). V was trimmed by 8 bases and J by 2 bases, leaving 10 bases between them. The CDR3 sequence is CASGTRAYEQYF. The CDR3 DNA is TGTGCCAGCGGGACGCGCGCCTACGAGCAGTACTTC.

The chain joins TRBV3-1 to TRBJ2-7; no clear D gene. Per the germline V gene, CDR1 is LGHDT and CDR2 is YNNKEL (reference sequence). V was shortened by 2 bases and J by 0 bases, with 11 bases between the two germline ends. The CDR3 length is 15 residues. The CDR3 DNA reads as TGTGCCAGCAGCCAATTTGGGGTCCGCTCCTACGAGCAGTACTTC. Protein product: CASSQFGVRSYEQYF.

The chain joins TRBV6-5 to TRBJ1-3; no reliable D call. V lost 0 bases and J lost 1, with 16 bases in between. The CDR3 loop spans 18 amino acids. Germline V gene sequence: CDR1 MNHEY, CDR2 SVGAGI. The CDR3 DNA sequence: TGTGCCAGCAGTTACTCTGGCGGCAGGATCTTTTCTGGAAACACCATATATTTT. Translated, it gives CASSYSGGRIFSGNTIYF.

The chain has TRBV6-2 or TRBV6-3 and TRBJ2-7; TRBD2 might be the D (6 bases). The germline CDR1 and CDR2 sequences are MNHEY and SVGEGT. This CDR3 spans 14 amino acids. The ends were cut back, 2 bases at V and 5 bases at J, with 13 bases in the middle. The CDR3 reads CASSYHRDFDEQYF. The CDR3 DNA follows: TGTGCCAGCAGTTACCACCGGGACTTCGACGAGCAGTACTTC.

CDR3 protein: CASSYSALSTDTQYF. The CDR3 coding sequence is TGTGCCAGCAGTTACTCAGCCCTTAGCACAGATACGCAGTATTTT. This rearrangement joins TRBV6-5 to TRBJ2-3; D remains ambiguous. V lost 0 bases and J lost 0, with 7 bases in between. Germline loops: CDR1 MNHEY, CDR2 SVGAGI. There are 15 residues in the CDR3.

The chain carries TRBV5-1 and TRBJ2-1; tentatively, D is TRBD2 (6 bases). The CDR3 is 17 amino acids. Germline loops: CDR1 SGHRS, CDR2 YFSETQ. The ends were cut back, 0 bases at V and 7 bases at J, with 20 bases in the middle. CDR3 region: CASSLAWGRLWGNEQFF. CDR3 DNA: TGCGCCAGCAGCTTGGCCTGGGGGAGGCTCTGGGGGAATGAGCAGTTCTTC.

The chain couples TRBV9 to TRBJ2-1; D gene uncertain. Trimming stripped 4 bases from V and 8 bases from J, with 7 bases between. The germline CDR1 and CDR2 sequences are SGDLS and YYNGEE. CDR3 length: 11 amino acids. As DNA, the CDR3 is TGTGCCAGCAGCCCGGCGGATGAGCAGTTCTTC. Translation gives CASSPADEQFF.

The rearrangement links TRBV29-1 to TRBJ2-1; D not certain. Germline lookup yields CDR1 SQVTM and CDR2 ANQGSEA. The length of the CDR3 is 11 residues. Written as DNA, the CDR3 is TGCGCACACTACGGACACAATGAGCAGTTCTTC. Amino acid sequence: CAHYGHNEQFF.

The rearrangement joins TRBV6-5 to TRBJ2-2; D remains ambiguous. Germline assignment: CDR1 MNHEY and CDR2 SVGAGI. The CDR3 loop spans 14 amino acids. V was cut by 7 bases and J by 0 bases, with 9 bases left in between. As DNA, the CDR3 is TGTGCCAGCAAACTGAACGCGAACACCGGGGAGCTGTTTTTT. Translated, it gives CASKLNANTGELFF.

The chain uses TRBV14 and TRBJ1-1; no firm D call. Deletions cut 3 bases from V and 4 bases from J, with 12 bases between. CDR3 length equals 14 residues. The germline V gene has CDR1 SGHDN and CDR2 FVKESK. The CDR3 reads CASSQTWIGTEAFF. CDR3 coding DNA: TGTGCCAGCAGCCAGACATGGATTGGCACTGAAGCTTTCTTT.

V is TRBV5-6 and J is TRBJ2-7; the D call may be TRBD1 or TRBD2 (5 bases each). V was pared by 4 bases and J by 7 bases, with 15 bases between. The length of the CDR3 is 13 residues. CDR1 and CDR2 (germline): SGHDT, YYEEEE. The CDR3 nucleotides read TGTGCCAGCAGCCCCGGGACCCACCCTGAGCAGTACTTC. Translated, it gives CASSPGTHPEQYF.

The chain recombines TRBV4-3 with TRBJ2-7; 9 bases are a match to TRBD1. J lost 5 bases, V lost 1 base, and 12 bases had no gene match. The CDR3 covers 17 residues. Germline lookup yields CDR1 LGHNA and CDR2 YSLEER. The CDR3 nucleotides are TGCGCCAGCAGCCAAGGGGTCTGGGGACAGGGTGGAGACGAGCAGTACTTC. As protein: CASSQGVWGQGGDEQYF.

The CDR3 sequence is CASSSPSLYEQYF. The CDR3, as DNA: TGTGCCAGCAGCTCACCGAGCCTCTACGAGCAGTACTTC. The genes are TRBV7-9 and TRBJ2-7; no reliable D call. V was clipped by 4 bases and J by 3 bases, with 10 bases between them. Germline CDR1 is SEHNR and CDR2 is FQNEAQ (reference sequence). The CDR3 consists of 13 residues. The full variable domain, with the rest looked up from reference TRBV7-9 and TRBJ2-7, is DTGVSQNPRHKITKRGQNVTFRCDPISEHNRLYWYRQTLGQGPEFLTYFQNEAQLEKSRLLSDRFSAERPKGSFSTLEIQRTEQGDSAMYLCASSSPSLYEQYFGPGTRLTVT.

The chain recombines TRBV3-1 with TRBJ2-7; D unclear. Trimming took 4 bases from V and 2 from J, leaving 9 bases between them. The CDR3 runs to 13 residues. Per the germline V gene, CDR1 is LGHDT and CDR2 is YNNKEL (reference sequence). The CDR3 sequence: CASSLTITYEQYF. The DNA of the CDR3 is TGTGCCAGCAGCCTCACCATCACCTACGAGCAGTACTTC.

This chain joins TRBV27 and TRBJ2-7, with D possibly TRBD1 on 5 matching bases. Germline V gives CDR1 MNHEY, CDR2 SMNVEV (reference sequence). The CDR3 totals 13 residues. Trimming took off 5 bases at V and 0 bases at J, with 8 bases between the two ends. CDR3 sequence reads: CASSLGDSYEQYF. CDR3 nucleotide sequence: TGTGCCAGCAGTCTAGGGGACTCCTACGAGCAGTACTTC.

The V call is TRBV7-8, the J call TRBJ2-1; perhaps TRBD1 as D (6 bases). The CDR3 is made up of 12 amino acids. Germline CDR1 is SGHVS and CDR2 is FQNEAQ. V lost 5 bases, J lost 10 bases, and 12 bases lay in between. This CDR3 reads CASSPPGQEQFF. The CDR3 DNA sequence: TGTGCCAGCAGCCCGCCGGGACAAGAGCAGTTCTTC.

This rearrangement joins TRBV15 to TRBJ2-5; the D is unclear. V dropped 3 bases and J dropped 5 bases, with 16 bases sitting between them. The CDR3 is 15 residues long. In germline, CDR1 is LNHNV, CDR2 YYDKDF (reference sequence). The CDR3 DNA follows: TGTGCCACCAGCAGGGGTGCCCTATCCTCGGAGACCCAGTACTTC. Its protein product is CATSRGALSSETQYF.

The chain uses TRBV19 and TRBJ2-3; tentatively, D is TRBD2 (6 bases). Trimming cost V 5 bases and J 5 bases, with 17 bases left between them. The CDR3 length is 15 residues. Germline-derived CDR1 and CDR2 are LNHDA and SQIVND (reference sequence). The CDR3 region is CASSLGGLSEDTQYF. CDR3 coding DNA: TGTGCCAGTAGTTTGGGGGGACTTTCGGAAGATACGCAGTATTTT.